These 23 T cell receptor beta chains came from one sample sequenced in a study of graft-versus-host responses after intestinal transplantation. The repertoire was sequenced with immunoSEQ multiplex PCR; TCRdb's copy has only in-frame clones and lacks some. The sample yields over 5,000 clones, over 70% seen once. The sequencing here drew on PBMCs, taken roughly 47 weeks after intestinal transplant. The receptor set was obtained from a human patient who received an intestinal transplant, so some T cells may come from the graft donor.

This clone was seen only once. The chain couples TRBV4-3 to TRBJ2-6; TRBD2 might be the D (5 bases). CDR1 LGHNA and CDR2 YSLEER come from the germline V gene. Trimming stripped 0 bases from V and 4 bases from J, with 10 bases between. The CDR3 totals 16 residues. The CDR3: CASSQERETGANVLTF. In nucleotides, the CDR3 is TGCGCCAGCAGCCAAGAAAGGGAGACCGGGGCCAACGTCCTGACTTTC.

The genes are TRBV2 and TRBJ1-1; TRBD1 might be the D (6 bases). Trimming left V 3 bases short and J 4 bases short, with 12 bases between. The CDR3 covers 14 residues. Germline V gene data show CDR1 as SNHLY and CDR2 as FYNNEI. The DNA for the CDR3 is TGTGCCAGCAGTGATTTGGGGGCCGGCACTGAAGCTTTCTTT. This gives the protein CASSDLGAGTEAFF.

The V call is TRBV5-4, the J call TRBJ2-2; 8 bases are a match to TRBD2. The trim removed 3 bases at V and 6 bases at J, leaving 7 bases unmatched. The CDR3 sequence is 15 residues long. Germline CDR1 is SGHNT and CDR2 is YYREEE (reference sequence). The CDR3 spells CASSSLAAYAGELFF. CDR3 sequence (DNA): TGTGCCAGCAGCTCACTAGCGGCCTACGCCGGGGAGCTGTTTTTT.

This clone was counted a few times. J is TRBJ2-1 and V is TRBV6-5; D remains ambiguous. The CDR3 is 13 residues long. Trimming took off 6 bases at V and 1 base at J, with 7 bases between the two ends. Germline V gene lookup returns CDR1 MNHEY and CDR2 SVGAGI. Here the CDR3 DNA reads TGTGCCAGCAGCCCAGCTTCCTACAATGAGCAGTTCTTC. It specifies CASSPASYNEQFF.

The chain combines TRBV6-6 with TRBJ2-3; 8 nucleotides match TRBD2. Per the germline V gene, CDR1 is MNHNY and CDR2 is SVGAGI (reference sequence). The CDR3 is made up of 11 amino acids. Losses at the gene ends were 8 bases for V and 9 bases for J; bases not matched to a gene: 4. CDR3 coding DNA: TGTGCCAGCGTAGCGGGGCCCACGCAGTATTTT. It is translated as CASVAGPTQYF.

This sequence joins TRBV30 and TRBJ1-3; no clear D gene. Trimming pared 3 bases from V and 0 bases from J, leaving 6 bases between. The CDR3 runs to 13 residues. Germline V gene sequence: CDR1 GTSNPN, CDR2 SVGIG (reference sequence). The CDR3 DNA sequence: TGTGCCTGGAGGCTTCGCTCTGGAAACACCATATATTTT. This codes for CAWRLRSGNTIYF.

The V gene is TRBV15, the J gene TRBJ1-6, with no clear D. The CDR3 has 14 residues. Germline V gives CDR1 LNHNV, CDR2 YYDKDF (reference sequence). V lost 5 bases and J lost 8, with 13 bases in between. The CDR3 sequence: CATSPMEGDSPLHF. CDR3 in DNA: TGTGCCACCAGCCCGATGGAGGGAGATTCACCCCTCCACTTT.

The chain links TRBV6-5 to TRBJ2-5, with D perhaps TRBD1 or TRBD2 (6 bases each). Trimming removed 2 bases from V and 11 bases from J, with 21 bases in between. The CDR3 totals 15 residues. Looked up from germline, CDR1 is MNHEY and CDR2 is SVGAGI. CDR3 nucleotides: TGTGCCAGCAGTTACGACGGCCAGGGGCTACGGGAGCAGTACTTC. It is translated as CASSYDGQGLREQYF.

The V and J genes are TRBV5-1 and TRBJ2-1, with 10 bases aligning to TRBD1. V lost 0 bases to trimming and J lost 9 bases; unmatched junction nucleotides: 9. Germline V gene sequence: CDR1 SGHRS, CDR2 YFSETQ. The CDR3 runs to 16 residues. This CDR3 reads CASSLAWGTGEPEQFF. Here the CDR3 DNA reads TGCGCCAGCAGCTTGGCCTGGGGGACAGGGGAACCTGAGCAGTTCTTC.

This clone was observed a single time. The gene calls are TRBV10-3 and TRBJ2-1; the D is unclear. V lost 4 bases and J lost 7, with 14 bases in between. This CDR3 contains 14 residues. Germline lookup yields CDR1 ENHRY and CDR2 SYGVKD. The CDR3 here is CAISVTASGNEQFF. For the CDR3, the DNA is TGTGCCATCAGTGTGACCGCCTCCGGGAATGAGCAGTTCTTC.

The gene calls are TRBV6-5 and TRBJ2-3; 8 bases are a match to TRBD2. Per germline, CDR1 MNHEY and CDR2 SVGAGI. Trimming removed 2 bases from V and 5 bases from J; junction bases left unmatched: 9. The CDR3 contains 16 residues. CDR3 protein: CASSYNRGGREDTQYF. The CDR3 DNA sequence: TGTGCCAGCAGTTACAACCGGGGGGGGCGTGAAGATACGCAGTATTTT.

For the CDR3, the DNA is TGCGCCAGCAGCCAAATGACGGGGGGGAATGAAAAACTGTTTTTT. This gives the protein CASSQMTGGNEKLFF. This chain links TRBV5-1 with TRBJ1-4; tentatively, D is TRBD1 (5 bases). This CDR3 comprises 15 residues. The V gene's germline CDR1 is SGHRS and CDR2 YFSETQ. The germline V and J ends were trimmed by 4 bases and 5 bases, with 15 bases remaining between them.

The chain joins TRBV7-2 to TRBJ1-3; D not certain. V dropped 2 bases and J dropped 4 bases, with 9 bases sitting between them. CDR1 and CDR2 from the germline V gene are SGHTA and FQGNSA. CDR3 length equals 14 residues. CDR3 DNA: TGTGCCAGCAGCTTAAGATTACAGGGAAACACCATATATTTT. It is translated as CASSLRLQGNTIYF.

This sequence joins TRBV11-3 and TRBJ1-1, with D possibly being TRBD1 (6 bases). This CDR3 is 13 amino acids long. Trimming stripped 4 bases from V and 6 bases from J, with 12 bases between. Germline V gene lookup returns CDR1 SGHNT and CDR2 YENEEA. CDR3 sequence (DNA): TGTGCCAGCAGCTACAGGGAATTGGCTGAAGCTTTCTTT. Its translation: CASSYRELAEAFF.

The rearrangement joins TRBV21-1 to TRBJ1-1. TRBV21-1 is a known pseudogene. This CDR3 contains 17 residues. The CDR3 nucleotides are TGTGCCAGCAGTTTAGCAGTAGCTAACACAATTCGCACTGAAGCTTTCTTT. This encodes CASSLAVANTIRTEAFF.

The chain carries TRBV27 and TRBJ1-2; D gene uncertain. Germline CDR1 is MNHEY and CDR2 is SMNVEV (reference sequence). V was cut by 4 bases and J by 0 bases, with 15 bases left in between. The CDR3 covers 16 residues. The CDR3 DNA reads as TGTGCCAGCAGTTCCTACTCACAATACGCTAACTATGGCTACACCTTC. This translates into CASSSYSQYANYGYTF.

This clone was seen once. V and J are TRBV7-2 and TRBJ2-7; D gene uncertain. The CDR3 is made up of 14 amino acids. V was shortened by 4 bases and J by 4 bases, with 14 bases between the two germline ends. Germline V CDR1 and CDR2: SGHTA, FQGNSA. The CDR3 bases are TGTGCCAGCAGCTCCCCCGGACGGCCATACGAGCAGTACTTC. Translation: CASSSPGRPYEQYF.

This clone was counted only a few times. V is TRBV6-5 and J is TRBJ2-7, with D unclear. Germline CDR1 MNHEY, CDR2 SVGAGI. Trimming took 0 bases from V and 6 from J, leaving 15 bases between them. CDR3 length: 15 amino acids. CDR3 sequence: CASSYSPPGYGEQYF. Written as DNA, the CDR3 is TGTGCCAGCAGTTACTCACCCCCCGGTTACGGCGAGCAGTACTTC.

This clone has just a few counts. The chain carries TRBV23-1 and TRBJ1-1, with unresolved D. TRBV23-1 carries the ORF label, with uncertain function. Trimming cost V 6 bases and J 9 bases, with 14 bases left between them. The CDR3 contains 12 residues. This CDR3 is CASSQDGEKAFF. CDR3 nucleotides: TGCGCCAGCAGCCAAGATGGAGAAAAAGCTTTCTTT.

V usage is TRBV15 and J usage is TRBJ1-3, with D unresolved. Germline V gene lookup returns CDR1 LNHNV and CDR2 YYDKDF (reference sequence). Trimming took off 2 bases at V and 8 bases at J, with 13 bases between the two ends. The CDR3 runs 14 residues. CDR3 sequence reads: CATSRFRTGDTIYF. For the CDR3, the DNA is TGTGCCACCAGCAGATTTAGGACGGGAGACACCATATATTTT.

The rearrangement joins TRBV23-1 to TRBJ2-1; 9 nucleotides agree with TRBD2. TRBV23-1 is an open reading frame whose function is uncertain. Losses at the gene ends were 3 bases for V and 5 bases for J; bases not matched to a gene: 8. The CDR3 loop spans 16 amino acids. CDR3 DNA: TGCGCCAGCAGTCATAGAGGGACTAGCCACCACAATGAGCAGTTCTTC. Its protein product is CASSHRGTSHHNEQFF.

The chain uses TRBV5-6 and TRBJ2-3; the D gene is possibly TRBD1 (5 bases). Germline-derived CDR1 and CDR2 are SGHDT and YYEEEE. This CDR3 comprises 15 residues. Trimming shortened V by 4 bases and J by 3 bases, and 15 bases separated the two germline ends. The CDR3 loop reads CASSSPRSGTDTQYF. As DNA, the CDR3 is TGTGCCAGCAGCAGCCCCCGGTCAGGGACAGATACGCAGTATTTT. The full variable domain, completed using reference TRBV5-6 and TRBJ2-3, is DAGVTQSPTHLIKTRGQQVTLRCSPKSGHDTVSWYQQALGQGPQFIFQYYEEEERQRGNFPDRFSGHQFPNYSSELNVNALLLGDSALYLCASSSPRSGTDTQYFGPGTRLTVL.

This clone was counted a single time. The CDR3 spells CASSPSLEGPGELFF. DNA of the CDR3: TGTGCCAGCAGTCCTAGTCTTGAGGGGCCCGGGGAGCTGTTTTTT. The V gene is TRBV6-4, the J gene TRBJ2-2; the D gene could be TRBD1 or TRBD2 (5 bases each). The length of the CDR3 is 15 residues. Germline V gives CDR1 MRHNA, CDR2 SNTAGT. V shed 5 bases and J shed 6 bases, with 16 bases lying between them.